This TCR beta chain was observed in a study of control samples from healthy donors and cancer patients. The CDR3 length is 13 residues. With 7 bases removed from V and 0 bases from J, the gap between germline ends came to 9 bases. Assay: immunoSEQ multiplex PCR; the TCRdb copy retains only in-frame clones and omits some. The sample includes 170,000 or so clones, 85% to 95% of them seen just once. This TCR derives from a woman aged 18-29 years in good health. The chain is built from TRBV12-3 or TRBV12-4 and TRBJ1-1, with D unclear. Sequencing used blood. CDR3 nucleotide sequence: TGTGCCAGCACTAGGACTATGAACACTGAAGCTTTCTTT. Amino acids: CASTRTMNTEAFF.